This passage covers 25 T cell receptor beta chains from one sample sequenced in a study of cytomegalovirus exposure and HLA in healthy donors. Primers for the PCR totalled 60 Vbeta and 13 Jbeta. The method was immunoSEQ multiplex PCR; TCRdb's version includes in-frame clones alone and lacks a portion of them. Of about 200,000 clones in the sample, 70% were seen once. Input material: PBMCs. The receptor set was obtained from a man in his forties in good health and CMV-seropositive.

The rearrangement uses TRBV7-3 and TRBJ2-2; 7 bases fit TRBD1. Germline loops: CDR1 SGHTA, CDR2 FQGTGA. This CDR3 region has 18 residues. V trimming: 5 bases; J trimming: 4 bases; junction bases outside the gene matches: 16. For the CDR3, the DNA is TGTGCCAGCAGCCCGGACAGGAAGAATCCACAGCGCACCGGGGAGCTGTTTTTT. It translates to CASSPDRKNPQRTGELFF.

This chain connects TRBV13 to TRBJ1-6; possible D gene TRBD1, 6 bases. CDR3 length: 15 residues. Germline assignment: CDR1 PRHDT and CDR2 FYEKMQ (reference sequence). V lost 5 bases to trimming and J lost 6 bases, with 14 bases between them. The CDR3: CASSTRQAPNSPLHF. The DNA for the CDR3 is TGTGCCAGCAGCACCCGACAGGCCCCTAATTCACCCCTCCACTTT.

This clone was seen a few times. The chain carries TRBV6-5 and TRBJ1-2; 7 bases fit TRBD1. V dropped 2 bases and J dropped 4; count of bases not matched to a gene: 4. Germline V CDR1 and CDR2: MNHEY, SVGAGI. This CDR3 has 14 residues. CDR3 sequence reads: CASSYEGASYGYTF. CDR3 sequence (DNA): TGTGCCAGCAGTTACGAGGGGGCTTCCTATGGCTACACCTTC.

The V call is TRBV28, the J call TRBJ2-5; D is possibly TRBD2 (5 bases). V was shortened by 7 bases and J by 2 bases, with 8 bases between the two germline ends. The CDR3 sequence is 12 residues long. The V gene's germline CDR1 is MDHEN and CDR2 SYDVKM. CDR3 sequence reads: CASNSGQETQYF. DNA of the CDR3: TGTGCCAGCAACTCGGGGCAAGAGACCCAGTACTTC.

The rearrangement links TRBV2 to TRBJ2-3, with TRBD1 matching 7 bases. Germline loops: CDR1 SNHLY, CDR2 FYNNEI. The CDR3 spans 15 residues. V shed 4 bases and J 0 bases; nucleotides not matched to a gene: 4. CDR3 sequence: CASSVRQGSTDTQYF. CDR3 DNA sequence: TGTGCCAGCAGTGTTAGACAGGGCAGCACAGATACGCAGTATTTT.

V and J are TRBV6-5 and TRBJ1-2; D gene uncertain. V lost 10 bases and J 4 bases, leaving 22 bases between the germline ends. The germline gives CDR1 MNHEY, CDR2 SVGAGI. The CDR3 has 15 amino acids. CDR3 sequence reads: CAIFAEINGIYGYTF. The CDR3 bases are TGTGCCATCTTCGCGGAGATTAATGGTATCTATGGCTACACCTTC.

This clone occurred once. This chain connects TRBV28 to TRBJ2-5; 8 bases align to TRBD2. Germline CDR1 and CDR2: MDHEN and SYDVKM. The trim removed 6 bases at V and 7 bases at J, leaving 10 bases unmatched. This CDR3 contains 14 residues. CDR3 sequence reads: CASSHSGVGGTQYF. The DNA for the CDR3 is TGTGCCAGCAGCCATAGCGGGGTGGGTGGGACCCAGTACTTC.

By its share, this clone is medium-sized. The same CDR3 can be traced to other DNA sequences in this sample. As DNA, the CDR3 is TGTGCCAGCAGCATTCAGGGTTTTAGCAATCAGCCCCAGCATTTT. Protein: CASSIQGFSNQPQHF. The chain couples TRBV5-8 to TRBJ1-5; weak D call: TRBD1 (5 bases). Germline V lookup: CDR1 SGHTS, CDR2 YDEGEE. The CDR3 extends over 15 amino acids. V was shortened by 4 bases and J by 0 bases, with 11 bases between the two germline ends.

This sequence joins TRBV7-9 and TRBJ1-5, with D tentatively TRBD1 (6 bases). Germline V lookup: CDR1 SEHNR, CDR2 FQNEAQ (reference sequence). Trimming removed 4 bases from V and 5 bases from J, with 12 bases in between. The CDR3 sequence is 14 residues long. Here the CDR3 reads CASSYAGAYQPQHF. The DNA for the CDR3 is TGTGCCAGCAGCTATGCAGGGGCTTATCAGCCCCAGCATTTT. The full variable domain, its missing parts supplied by reference TRBV7-9 and TRBJ1-5, is DTGVSQNPRHKITKRGQNVTFRCDPISEHNRLYWYRQTLGQGPEFLTYFQNEAQLEKSRLLSDRFSAERPKGSFSTLEIQRTEQGDSAMYLCASSYAGAYQPQHFGDGTRLSIL.

The chain combines TRBV9 with TRBJ1-3; no reliable D call. CDR1 SGDLS and CDR2 YYNGEE come from the germline V gene. V lost 4 bases and J 0 bases, leaving 14 bases between the germline ends. This CDR3 has 16 amino acids. This CDR3 is CASSPPGGTSGNTIYF. In DNA, the CDR3 is TGTGCCAGCAGCCCCCCGGGTGGTACCTCTGGAAACACCATATATTTT.

The gene calls are TRBV18 and TRBJ2-5; 8 bases are a match to TRBD1. CDR1 KGHSH and CDR2 LQKENI come from the germline V gene. The CDR3 spans 15 residues. Losses at the gene ends were 4 bases for V and 5 bases for J; bases not matched to a gene: 9. CDR3 sequence (DNA): TGTGCCAGCTCACGCTGGGGACAGGAGGGGGAGACCCAGTACTTC. Its translation: CASSRWGQEGETQYF.

The J gene is TRBJ1-4, the V gene TRBV2, with D maybe TRBD1 (5 bases). CDR1 SNHLY and CDR2 FYNNEI come from the germline V gene. V was shortened by 6 bases and J by 5 bases, with 16 bases between the two germline ends. CDR3 length: 15 residues. The CDR3, as DNA: TGTGCCAGCAGCCAGGGACTGGGGAAAAATGAAAAACTGTTTTTT. It encodes CASSQGLGKNEKLFF.

The V call is TRBV19, the J call TRBJ2-2; D unresolved. Trimming removed 7 bases from V and 2 bases from J, with 11 bases in between. Germline V CDR1 and CDR2: LNHDA, SQIVND (reference sequence). This CDR3 spans 14 amino acids. CDR3: CASTEAPNTGELFF. CDR3 sequence (DNA): TGTGCCAGTACAGAAGCGCCTAACACCGGGGAGCTGTTTTTT.

The chain combines TRBV5-6 with TRBJ1-2; D perhaps matches TRBD1 (5 bases). The CDR3 sequence is 13 residues long. Trimming left V 1 base short and J 7 bases short, with 11 bases between. The germline V gene has CDR1 SGHDT and CDR2 YYEEEE. CDR3 sequence (DNA): TGTGCCAGCAGCTTGAGGGGTTGGGGTGGCTACACCTTC. Translation: CASSLRGWGGYTF.

This chain links TRBV11-2 with TRBJ1-2; no definite D call. Trimming stripped 1 base from V and 1 base from J, with 13 bases between. The CDR3 length is 16 residues. CDR1 is SGHAT and CDR2 is FQNNGV in the germline V gene. CDR3 DNA: TGTGCCAGCAGCTTAGCGGTTCGTACAGTTAACTATGGCTACACCTTC. This sequence encodes CASSLAVRTVNYGYTF.

The chain has TRBV9 and TRBJ1-2, with D possibly TRBD1 on 5 matching bases. The germline gives CDR1 SGDLS, CDR2 YYNGEE. This CDR3 spans 15 amino acids. The ends were cut back, 4 bases at V and 6 bases at J, with 19 bases in the middle. The CDR3 DNA follows: TGTGCCAGCAGCTTCCCCCCCGGGGGGGGACATGGCTACACCTTC. Protein: CASSFPPGGGHGYTF.

The rearrangement links TRBV6-6 to TRBJ1-2; 7 bases match TRBD1. In germline, CDR1 is MNHNY, CDR2 SVGAGI (reference sequence). With V trimmed by 8 bases and J by 1 base, 7 bases remained unmatched. CDR3 length: 14 amino acids. The CDR3 bases are TGTGCCAGCTCGCCGGGACAGCTTAACTATGGCTACACCTTC. It codes for CASSPGQLNYGYTF.

This clone was picked up one time. The chain has TRBV5-6 and TRBJ2-1; TRBD2 matches at 13 bases. With 4 bases clipped from V and 4 bases from J, the junction kept 5 bases outside the gene matches. The length of the CDR3 is 16 residues. CDR1 SGHDT and CDR2 YYEEEE come from the germline V gene. DNA of the CDR3: TGTGCCAGCAGCGCCCGACTAGCGGGGGGATACAATGAGCAGTTCTTC. Protein sequence: CASSARLAGGYNEQFF.

The rearrangement joins TRBV9 to TRBJ2-1, with 7 nucleotides matching TRBD2. Germline V gives CDR1 SGDLS, CDR2 YYNGEE. The CDR3 totals 16 residues. The junction had 3 bases not matched to a gene; V was cut back by 0 bases and J by 0 bases. CDR3 sequence reads: CASSVGGGGSYNEQFF. CDR3 DNA: TGTGCCAGCAGCGTAGGGGGGGGAGGCTCCTACAATGAGCAGTTCTTC.

The chain is built from TRBV6-6 and TRBJ1-4; the D is unclear. Trimming removed 0 bases from V and 8 bases from J, with 13 bases in between. Looked up from germline, CDR1 is MNHNY and CDR2 is SVGAGI (reference sequence). CDR3 length equals 15 residues. This CDR3 is CASSYSVLSREKLFF. In nucleotides, the CDR3 is TGTGCCAGCAGTTACTCTGTCCTGTCCCGGGAAAAACTGTTTTTT.

The chain joins TRBV5-1 to TRBJ1-1, with 9 nucleotides matching TRBD1. The CDR3 is 14 amino acids. Germline CDR1 SGHRS, CDR2 YFSETQ. Unmatched junction bases numbered 4, after V lost 2 bases and J lost 5 bases. The chain's CDR3 is CASSFGQGRTEAFF. The CDR3 region has the DNA TGCGCCAGCAGCTTCGGACAGGGGCGGACTGAAGCTTTCTTT.

The chain combines TRBV7-2 with TRBJ2-1, with 7 positions matching TRBD1. The germline V gene encodes CDR1 SGHTA and CDR2 FQGNSA. Germline trimming cut 5 bases from V and 8 bases from J; bases unmatched to any gene: 9. This CDR3 is built from 14 residues. The CDR3, as DNA: TGTGCCAGCAGCAGACCGACAGGGTGGGATGAGCAGTTCTTC. Translating it yields CASSRPTGWDEQFF.

This clone has a handful of counts. The chain is built from TRBV5-1 and TRBJ1-2, with unresolved D. Trimming left V 4 bases short and J 0 bases short, with 16 bases between. Germline values: CDR1 SGHRS, CDR2 YFSETQ. The CDR3 covers 16 residues. The CDR3 here is CASSQTYTGTNYGYTF. In DNA, the CDR3 is TGCGCCAGCAGCCAGACTTACACGGGAACTAACTATGGCTACACCTTC. Using reference TRBV5-1 and TRBJ1-2 for the parts outside the CDR3, the full variable domain is KAGVTQTPRYLIKTRGQQVTLSCSPISGHRSVSWYQQTPGQGLQFLFEYFSETQRNKGNFPGRFSGRQFSNSRSEMNVSTLELGDSALYLCASSQTYTGTNYGYTFGSGTRLTVV.

V usage is TRBV9 and J usage is TRBJ2-4, with unresolved D. This CDR3 contains 16 residues. V was clipped by 0 bases and J by 0 bases, with 10 bases between them. CDR1 is SGDLS and CDR2 is YYNGEE in the germline V gene. CDR3 residues: CASSVGGGIAKNIQYF. In DNA, the CDR3 is TGTGCCAGCAGCGTAGGTGGCGGTATAGCCAAAAACATTCAGTACTTC.

The chain has TRBV5-6 and TRBJ1-1; a possible D gene is TRBD1 (6 bases). Trimming took off 3 bases at V and 10 bases at J, with 16 bases between the two ends. The CDR3 contains 13 residues. Germline V gene lookup returns CDR1 SGHDT and CDR2 YYEEEE. The CDR3 spells CASSSTGTARAFF. The CDR3 DNA is TGTGCCAGCAGCTCGACAGGTACTGCGCGAGCTTTCTTT.